This TCR beta chain was captured in a study of OX40 agonist ivuxolimab in advanced cancers. The study, taken as a whole, reports: Researchers report that CD8+ T cells had, on average, more expanded clones than CD4+. Part of the nonresponder group also had normalized T-cell clonal expansion that was low. Dosing at 0.1 to 3.0 mg/kg was accompanied by clonal expansion of CD4+ and CD8+ blood T cells by week 6.

The CDR3 has 16 residues. V was shortened by 0 bases and J by 0 bases, with 12 bases between the two germline ends. The V gene's germline CDR1 is ENHRY and CDR2 SYGVKD. Clones were sequenced by immunoSEQ multiplex PCR, and TCRdb holds only the in-frame ones, with some missing. The table has approximately 41,000 clones, about nine tenths seen once. The timepoints at which blood was sampled were baseline, cycle 4 day 1, and cycle 7 day 1. Regarding this clone: What it recognizes is unknown.

The chain joins TRBV10-3 to TRBJ2-7; D possibly uses TRBD1 or TRBD2 (6 bases each). The receptor's source is an adult with an advanced solid tumor such as melanoma, head and neck, liver or kidney cancer. The sample here was CD4+ or CD8+ T cells sorted from blood, taken in a trial of the OX40 agonist ivuxolimab. The CDR3 region has the DNA TGTGCCATCAGTGAGTCGACGGGGGACAACTCCTACGAGCAGTACTTC. Translated, it gives CAISESTGDNSYEQYF.